The 26 T cell receptor beta chains below all came from one sample that was sequenced in a study of CD8+CD57+ T cells in acquired aplastic anemia. Profiling of TCR beta VDJ combinations and CDR3 sequences used genomic DNA as template. A single record per CDR3 protein comes from TCRdb applying MiXCR to the reads. The data show 120,000 or so distinct CDR3 sequences, approximately 36% seen once. CD8+CD57+ cell expansion had been shown by flow cytometry in patients chosen for sequencing. Sequencing input: sorted CD4+, CD8+, or CD8+CD57+ T cells (not recorded which) from PBMCs. These receptors were obtained from a human donor with aplastic anemia.

This chain uses TRBV7-6 with TRBJ1-1; 7 bases are a match to TRBD1. Germline CDR1 SGHVS, CDR2 FNYEAQ. Germline trimming cut 5 bases from V and 2 bases from J; bases unmatched to any gene: 8. This CDR3 spans 15 amino acids. The CDR3 reads CASSPGQGENTEAFF. Here the CDR3 DNA reads TGTGCCAGCAGCCCAGGTCAGGGGGAAAACACTGAAGCTTTCTTT.

Worth noting for this clonotype: Just one base apart from a much larger clone, this may be a read error. This sequence joins TRBV5-1 and TRBJ2-1; TRBD1 agrees at 7 bases. CDR1 is SGHRS and CDR2 is YFSETQ in the germline V gene. Losses at the gene ends were 4 bases for V and 4 bases for J; bases not matched to a gene: 11. The CDR3 totals 16 residues. The CDR3 reads CASSQEVTGDYNEQFF. The CDR3 region has the DNA TGCGCCAGCAGCCAGGAAGTAACAGGGGATTACAATGAGCAGTTCTTC.

In this sample, this clonotype turned up a few times. A much larger clonotype is one base distant, so this may be a read error. This chain links TRBV7-6 with TRBJ2-7; 10 nucleotides align to TRBD1. The CDR3 is 18 residues long. Trimming took 2 bases from V and 2 from J; bases not matched to a gene: 12. Per germline, CDR1 SGHVS and CDR2 FNYEAQ. This CDR3 reads CASSLRGPGTGATYEQYF. For the CDR3, the DNA is TGTGCCAGCAGCTTACGGGGCCCCGGGACAGGGGCAACCTACGAGCAGTACTTC.

The DNA of the CDR3 is TGCAGCGTGGGGGTCAACAGGGTGCCCTCTGGAAACACCATATATTTT. Translated, it gives CSVGVNRVPSGNTIYF. V gene TRBV29-1 combines with J gene TRBJ1-3; D perhaps matches TRBD1 (6 bases). Deletions cut 6 bases from V and 0 bases from J, with 18 bases between. Germline CDR1 reads SQVTM; CDR2 reads ANQGSEA. CDR3 length: 16 residues.

V and J are TRBV2 and TRBJ2-7; D is unclear. From germline, CDR1 is SNHLY and CDR2 FYNNEI. CDR3 length equals 14 residues. Trimming removed 8 bases at V and 0 bases at J, with 14 bases between. The CDR3 region has the DNA TGTGCCAGCGCCAGTACGAGCGTCTCCTACGAGCAGTACTTC. Protein product: CASASTSVSYEQYF. Complete variable domain (other parts from reference TRBV2 and TRBJ2-7): EPEVTQTPSHQVTQMGQEVILRCVPISNHLYFYWYRQILGQKVEFLVSFYNNEISEKSEIFDDQFSVERPDGSNFTLKIRSTKLEDSAMYFCASASTSVSYEQYFGPGTRLTVT.

Comment on this clonotype: A single base separates this from a much larger clone, so it may be a read error. The CDR3 sequence is CASSSGGISTQYF. CDR3 in DNA: TGCGCCAGCAGCTCTGGCGGGATAAGTACGCAGTATTTT. The chain carries TRBV5-1 and TRBJ2-3; perhaps TRBD2 as D (6 bases). V lost 3 bases, J lost 8 bases, and 13 bases lay in between. CDR1 SGHRS and CDR2 YFSETQ come from the germline V gene. The CDR3 loop spans 13 amino acids.

At least ten counts were recorded for this clonotype. This chain joins TRBV20-1 and TRBJ2-5; 12 bases fit TRBD2. V dropped 5 bases and J dropped 5; count of bases not matched to a gene: 6. Per the germline V gene, CDR1 is DFQATT and CDR2 is SNEGSKA (reference sequence). The CDR3 covers 14 residues. The CDR3 DNA follows: TGCAGTGCTCCCCCTAGCGGGGGGGCGGAGACCCAGTACTTC. Protein: CSAPPSGGAETQYF.

This clonotype was observed a handful of times. The chain recombines TRBV28 with TRBJ2-7; weak D call: TRBD2 (6 bases). This CDR3 comprises 14 residues. CDR1 and CDR2 (germline): MDHEN, SYDVKM. Trimming took 1 base from V and 12 from J, leaving 19 bases between them. The CDR3 DNA reads as TGTGCCAGCAGTTTATATAGGAGGTTGGGGGGTTTGTACTTC. Translation: CASSLYRRLGGLYF.

In this sample, this clonotype turned up many times. This rearrangement joins TRBV20-1 to TRBJ1-5; no clear D gene. The CDR3 totals 13 residues. From germline, CDR1 is DFQATT and CDR2 SNEGSKA (reference sequence). V lost 6 bases and J 6 bases, leaving 15 bases between the germline ends. CDR3 bases: TGCAGTGCCGTGGATAAGGACGGTCAGCCCCAGCATTTT. Its protein product is CSAVDKDGQPQHF.

The rearrangement links TRBV10-2 to TRBJ1-6, with 9 bases identical to TRBD1. With 4 bases clipped from V and 10 bases from J, the junction kept 5 bases outside the gene matches. This CDR3 spans 14 amino acids. Germline values: CDR1 WSHSY, CDR2 SAAADI. The CDR3: CASSAGQGESPLHF. In nucleotides, the CDR3 is TGCGCCAGCAGTGCGGGACAGGGCGAATCACCCCTCCACTTT.

This clonotype was observed at least ten times. This chain joins TRBV10-3 and TRBJ2-1; 10 nucleotides agree with TRBD1. V trimming: 5 bases; J trimming: 4 bases; junction bases outside the gene matches: 2. CDR1 and CDR2 (germline): ENHRY, SYGVKD. The CDR3 is 14 residues long. The CDR3 here is CAISRQGAYNEQFF. CDR3 nucleotide sequence: TGTGCCATCAGTAGACAGGGGGCATACAATGAGCAGTTCTTC.

The DNA for the CDR3 is TGTGCCAGCAGCAGAGGCTCGGCAGGGGGCTTCCCTAACTATGGCTACACCTTC. Translation gives CASSRGSAGGFPNYGYTF. V usage is TRBV6-1 and J usage is TRBJ1-2, with TRBD1 identical over 8 bases. CDR1 and CDR2 (germline): MNHNS, SASEGT. The CDR3 sequence is 18 residues long. The V gene end was trimmed by 6 bases and the J gene end by 0 bases; junction bases not matched to a gene: 15.

The CDR3 DNA reads TGTGCCAGCACGGTTAGCGGGGGGGGTCGAGATACGCAGTATTTT. Amino acids: CASTVSGGGRDTQYF. The chain carries TRBV2 and TRBJ2-3; 11 nucleotides line up with TRBD2. V shed 7 bases and J 5 bases; nucleotides not matched to a gene: 8. The CDR3 is 15 amino acids. CDR1 and CDR2 (germline): SNHLY, FYNNEI. Full variable domain (missing parts from reference TRBV2 and TRBJ2-3): EPEVTQTPSHQVTQMGQEVILRCVPISNHLYFYWYRQILGQKVEFLVSFYNNEISEKSEIFDDQFSVERPDGSNFTLKIRSTKLEDSAMYFCASTVSGGGRDTQYFGPGTRLTVL.

This clonotype was seen ten or more times. This chain uses TRBV7-2 with TRBJ2-2, with D unclear. CDR3 length: 13 amino acids. Looked up from germline, CDR1 is SGHTA and CDR2 is FQGNSA. Trimming took off 4 bases at V and 4 bases at J, with 7 bases between the two ends. DNA for the CDR3: TGTGCCAGCAGCTCCCGGAGCACCGGGGAGCTGTTTTTT. This codes for CASSSRSTGELFF.

The rearrangement joins TRBV19 to TRBJ2-6; D is unclear. V lost 3 bases and J 3 bases, leaving 6 bases between the germline ends. CDR1 is LNHDA, CDR2 SQIVND, per germline (reference sequence). The CDR3 spans 14 residues. The CDR3 is CASSIGYGANVLTF. In DNA, the CDR3 is TGTGCCAGTAGTATCGGCTATGGGGCCAACGTCCTGACTTTC.

In this sample, this clonotype turned up many times. The V call is TRBV2, the J call TRBJ1-2; tentatively, D is TRBD1 (5 bases). CDR3 length: 12 amino acids. Germline CDR1 and CDR2: SNHLY and FYNNEI. With 9 bases removed from V and 0 bases from J, the gap between germline ends came to 8 bases. DNA for the CDR3: TGTGCCAGGACAGTATCTAACTATGGCTACACCTTC. This translates into CARTVSNYGYTF.

The sample holds many counts of this clonotype. The CDR3 is CASSSTGNLNTEAFF. DNA for the CDR3: TGTGCCAGCAGCTCGACAGGAAACCTGAACACTGAAGCTTTCTTT. The J gene is TRBJ1-1, the V gene TRBV7-7, with D possibly being TRBD1 (6 bases). V was pared by 4 bases and J by 0 bases, with 12 bases between. The CDR3 loop spans 15 amino acids. Germline CDR1 reads SSHAT; CDR2 reads FNYEAQ (reference sequence). The entire variable domain, with the rest obtained from reference TRBV7-7 and TRBJ1-1, is as follows: GAGVSQSPRYKVTKRGQDVTLRCDPISSHATLYWYQQALGQGPEFLTYFNYEAQPDKSGLPSDRFSAERPEGSISTLTIQRTEQRDSAMYRCASSSTGNLNTEAFFGQGTRLTVV.

This clonotype occurred once. The chain employs TRBV28 and TRBJ2-3; TRBD1 might be the D (6 bases). Germline loops: CDR1 MDHEN, CDR2 SYDVKM. Trimming removed 6 bases from V and 8 bases from J, with 18 bases in between. The CDR3 spans 14 residues. The CDR3 bases are TGTGCCAGCAGCTCCGGACAGAAGCCAGGTACGCAGTATTTT. Amino acids: CASSSGQKPGTQYF.

The chain combines TRBV5-1 with TRBJ2-7; 8 bases fit TRBD1. The CDR3 sequence is 15 residues long. The ends lost 3 bases at V and 5 bases at J; junction bases unmatched: 10. Germline CDR1 is SGHRS and CDR2 is YFSETQ. CDR3 protein: CASSWYGTGADEQYF. CDR3 coding DNA: TGCGCCAGCAGCTGGTACGGGACAGGCGCGGACGAGCAGTACTTC. Looking up the rest from reference TRBV5-1 and TRBJ2-7 gives the full variable domain: KAGVTQTPRYLIKTRGQQVTLSCSPISGHRSVSWYQQTPGQGLQFLFEYFSETQRNKGNFPGRFSGRQFSNSRSEMNVSTLELGDSALYLCASSWYGTGADEQYFGPGTRLTVT.

This clonotype was counted between two and nine times. The chain carries TRBV25-1 and TRBJ1-2; D gene unclear. Per germline, CDR1 MGHDK and CDR2 SYGVNS. Trimming left V 3 bases short and J 3 bases short, with 11 bases between. The CDR3 sequence is 14 residues long. The CDR3 reads CASSEREGHYGYTF. The CDR3 coding sequence is TGTGCCAGCAGTGAGAGGGAGGGTCACTATGGCTACACCTTC.

Worth noting for this clonotype: Given a much more abundant clone one base away, this may be a read error. The chain is built from TRBV4-1 and TRBJ1-2, with D perhaps matching TRBD1 (6 bases). The CDR3 sequence is 14 residues long. The V end lost 1 base, the J end lost 6 bases, and 12 bases lay between the germline ends. Germline V gene data show CDR1 as MGHRA and CDR2 as YSYEKL. CDR3 amino acids: CASSQGRGSDGYTF. The CDR3 DNA follows: TGCGCCAGCAGCCAAGGCAGGGGCTCGGATGGCTACACCTTC.

Details on this clonotype: Being one base from a much bigger clone, this may be a read error. The gene calls are TRBV19 and TRBJ1-1, with D possibly being TRBD1 (6 bases). The V end lost 5 bases, the J end lost 2 bases, and 18 bases lay between the germline ends. The CDR3 sequence is 16 residues long. Germline lookup yields CDR1 LNHDA and CDR2 SQIVND (reference sequence). CDR3 amino acids: CASSRSRDKANTEAFF. CDR3 coding DNA: TGTGCCAGTAGTCGGAGTCGGGACAAGGCAAACACTGAAGCTTTCTTT. Drawing the rest from reference TRBV19 and TRBJ1-1, the complete variable domain is DGGITQSPKYLFRKEGQNVTLSCEQNLNHDAMYWYRQDPGQGLRLIYYSQIVNDFQKGDIAEGYSVSREKKESFPLTVTSAQKNPTAFYLCASSRSRDKANTEAFFGQGTRLTVV.

This clonotype was picked up many times. The chain couples TRBV20-1 to TRBJ1-1, with D perhaps TRBD1 (6 bases). The CDR3 runs 16 residues. Trimming took 6 bases from V and 0 from J, leaving 20 bases between them. Per the germline V gene, CDR1 is DFQATT and CDR2 is SNEGSKA (reference sequence). CDR3: CSAPDRKVPLNTEAFF. Here the CDR3 DNA reads TGCAGTGCACCTGACAGGAAAGTCCCCTTGAACACTGAAGCTTTCTTT.

This clonotype appeared once. This sequence may be a read error, since a much larger clone differs from it by one base. CDR3 coding DNA: TGTGTCAGCAGCTTGACAGGGGTGTCTAATGAAAAACTGTTTTTT. It yields the protein CVSSLTGVSNEKLFF. The chain couples TRBV5-4 to TRBJ1-4; 8 nucleotides align to TRBD1. Germline CDR1 SGHNT, CDR2 YYREEE (reference sequence). This CDR3 is 15 amino acids long.

The sample holds a few counts of this clonotype. The chain has TRBV18 and TRBJ2-7; TRBD1 matches 10 bases. Germline V gene sequence: CDR1 KGHSH, CDR2 LQKENI. With 0 bases clipped from V and 4 bases from J, the junction kept 6 bases outside the gene matches. This CDR3 has 16 residues. The DNA for the CDR3 is TGTGCCAGCTCACCACCGGGGACAGGGGTCATTTACGAGCAGTACTTC. Protein sequence: CASSPPGTGVIYEQYF.

The chain links TRBV20-1 to TRBJ1-5; D is unclear. The germline gives CDR1 DFQATT, CDR2 SNEGSKA (reference sequence). Trimming shortened V by 6 bases and J by 5 bases, and 11 bases separated the two germline ends. The CDR3 sequence is 12 residues long. For the CDR3, the DNA is TGCAGTGCGCAAGTGGCGGATCAGCCCCAGCATTTT. It is translated as CSAQVADQPQHF.